Listed here are 18 T cell receptor beta chains from one sample, sequenced in a study of T cell changes during pregnancy in multiple sclerosis. Produced via immunoSEQ multiplex PCR; TCRdb's table is partial and in-frame only. The sample yields roughly 110,000 clones, around 90% seen once. The sample consisted of peripheral blood, taken before pregnancy. These TCRs come from a female donor with multiple sclerosis, enrolled in a pregnancy study.

The genes are TRBV6-5 and TRBJ1-2, with TRBD1 matching over 9 bases. The ends lost 2 bases at V and 6 bases at J; junction bases unmatched: 10. The germline gives CDR1 MNHEY, CDR2 SVGAGI. The CDR3 is 16 amino acids. CDR3 sequence (DNA): TGTGCCAGCAGTTACGACGTTAGCGGGACAGGGAATGGCTACACCTTC. This sequence encodes CASSYDVSGTGNGYTF.

The V call is TRBV6-4, the J call TRBJ1-2; the D is unclear. Per germline, CDR1 MRHNA and CDR2 SNTAGT. The CDR3 is made up of 13 amino acids. The V gene lost 2 bases and the J gene lost 2 bases, with 6 bases spanning the gap. The CDR3 is CASSDSPNYGYTF. As DNA, the CDR3 is TGTGCCAGCAGTGACAGCCCGAACTATGGCTACACCTTC.

The rearrangement links TRBV11-2 to TRBJ2-7; TRBD2 aligns across 10 bases. The junction had 6 bases not matched to a gene; V was cut back by 7 bases and J by 0 bases. Germline CDR1 is SGHAT and CDR2 is FQNNGV. The CDR3 length is 15 residues. In nucleotides, the CDR3 is TGTGCCAGCACCGTAATAGCGGGAGGCTCCTACGAGCAGTACTTC. Its protein is CASTVIAGGSYEQYF.

V and J are TRBV11-1 and TRBJ2-5, with TRBD2 matching 7 bases. The V segment lost 2 bases and the J segment 1 base; nucleotides outside the gene matches: 13. The CDR3 contains 18 residues. CDR1 is SGHAT and CDR2 is FQDESV in the germline V gene (reference sequence). The CDR3 bases are TGTGCCAGCAGCTTATTAGGGGAGGGAGAGGGCACCCAAGAGACCCAGTACTTC. As protein: CASSLLGEGEGTQETQYF. The whole variable domain, remainder taken from reference TRBV11-1 and TRBJ2-5, is EAEVAQSPRYKITEKSQAVAFWCDPISGHATLYWYRQILGQGPELLVQFQDESVVDDSQLPKDRFSAERLKGVDSTLKIQPAELGDSAMYLCASSLLGEGEGTQETQYFGPGTRLLVL.

The chain employs TRBV6-5 and TRBJ2-7; a weak D match, TRBD2 (5 bases). V shed 3 bases and J shed 3 bases, with 12 bases lying between them. CDR1 and CDR2 from the germline V gene are MNHEY and SVGAGI. The CDR3 covers 14 residues. This CDR3 reads CASSYPGAVYEQYF. DNA for the CDR3: TGTGCCAGCAGTTATCCAGGAGCGGTCTACGAGCAGTACTTC.

J is TRBJ2-2 and V is TRBV29-1; D is possibly TRBD2 (6 bases). The V and J ends lost 7 bases and 3 bases respectively, with 18 bases between them. The length of the CDR3 is 15 residues. The germline gives CDR1 SQVTM, CDR2 ANQGSEA. CDR3 in amino acids: CSAQQEGRDTGELFF. The CDR3 DNA sequence: TGCAGCGCTCAACAGGAGGGGCGGGACACCGGGGAGCTGTTTTTT.

The chain joins TRBV6-6 to TRBJ2-1; maybe TRBD1 (6 bases). The ends were cut back, 8 bases at V and 0 bases at J, with 14 bases in the middle. The CDR3 extends over 15 amino acids. The germline CDR1 and CDR2 sequences are MNHNY and SVGAGI (reference sequence). CDR3 nucleotides: TGTGCCAGCTGCTGGGGGACAATCTCCTACAATGAGCAGTTCTTC. It encodes CASCWGTISYNEQFF.

The chain links TRBV5-4 to TRBJ2-2; 7 nucleotides align to TRBD2. The CDR3 is 17 residues long. From germline, CDR1 is SGHNT and CDR2 YYREEE (reference sequence). The junction had 11 bases not matched to a gene; V was cut back by 0 bases and J by 6 bases. The chain's CDR3 is CASSLGGGLGIAGELFF. The CDR3 nucleotides are TGTGCCAGCAGCTTGGGTGGCGGACTAGGGATTGCCGGGGAGCTGTTTTTT.

V and J are TRBV29-1 and TRBJ2-3; D remains unclear. Germline V gene sequence: CDR1 SQVTM, CDR2 ANQGSEA. There are 14 residues in the CDR3. The V end was cut by 0 bases, the J end by 4 bases, with 11 bases between. Here the CDR3 DNA reads TGCAGCGTTGAAGATTATACGGGTTCAGATACGCAGTATTTT. Translated: CSVEDYTGSDTQYF.

This chain links TRBV19 with TRBJ2-2, with TRBD1 matching over 9 bases. V lost 4 bases to trimming and J lost 5 bases; unmatched junction nucleotides: 5. The V gene's germline CDR1 is LNHDA and CDR2 SQIVND (reference sequence). The CDR3 is 15 residues long. CDR3 sequence (DNA): TGTGCCAGTAGTAAACAGGGGGCAGGAACCGGGGAGCTGTTTTTT. Translation: CASSKQGAGTGELFF.

The chain has TRBV11-3 and TRBJ1-6; TRBD1 matches 8 bases. Germline CDR1 is SGHNT and CDR2 is YENEEA. Trimming removed 1 base from V and 2 bases from J; junction bases left unmatched: 13. The CDR3 extends over 20 amino acids. The CDR3 sequence is CASSLARGQVIPPYNSPLHF. CDR3 DNA sequence: TGTGCCAGCAGCTTAGCTAGGGGACAGGTCATCCCCCCCTATAATTCACCCCTCCACTTT.

This clone was found once. In DNA, the CDR3 is TGTGCCAGCAGCTTGGACAGGACATACGAGCAGTACTTC. Translating it yields CASSLDRTYEQYF. The chain uses TRBV5-6 and TRBJ2-7; tentatively, D is TRBD1 (5 bases). Germline CDR1 and CDR2: SGHDT and YYEEEE. V was clipped by 0 bases and J by 4 bases, with 8 bases between them. This CDR3 region has 13 residues.

The chain carries TRBV6-4 and TRBJ1-1; maybe TRBD1 (5 bases). The CDR3 sequence is 15 residues long. Germline CDR1 MRHNA, CDR2 SNTAGT. The ends were cut back, 10 bases at V and 1 base at J, with 19 bases in the middle. The CDR3 DNA reads as TGTGCCATCAACGCAATTAGGGGAGGGAACACTGAAGCTTTCTTT. This codes for CAINAIRGGNTEAFF.

V is TRBV10-3 and J is TRBJ1-4; 7 nucleotides match TRBD1. The V gene end was trimmed by 4 bases and the J gene end by 8 bases; junction bases not matched to a gene: 4. Germline CDR1 reads ENHRY; CDR2 reads SYGVKD. The CDR3 sequence is 13 residues long. This CDR3 reads CAISGQGGEKLFF. Written as DNA, the CDR3 is TGTGCCATCAGTGGACAGGGTGGGGAAAAACTGTTTTTT.

The chain employs TRBV6-1 and TRBJ1-2; D call uncertain. Germline V CDR1 and CDR2: MNHNS, SASEGT. Trimming cost V 5 bases and J 4 bases, with 5 bases left between them. The CDR3 consists of 11 residues. The chain's CDR3 is CASSSSYGYTF. DNA of the CDR3: TGTGCCAGCAGTTCATCCTATGGCTACACCTTC.

The chain joins TRBV11-3 to TRBJ1-2; D unclear. This CDR3 spans 12 amino acids. The germline V gene encodes CDR1 SGHNT and CDR2 YENEEA. V was trimmed by 3 bases and J by 8 bases, leaving 10 bases between them. The DNA for the CDR3 is TGTGCCAGCAGCTTTAACGAGAAAGGCTACACCTTC. Translating gives CASSFNEKGYTF.

CDR3: CASSSLILRQRDVNEQFF. CDR3 bases: TGTGCCAGCAGTTCCCTAATTTTGAGGCAGCGGGATGTGAATGAGCAGTTCTTC. V and J are TRBV28 and TRBJ2-1; 7 bases are shared with TRBD2. The junction had 19 bases not matched to a gene; V was cut back by 4 bases and J by 7 bases. Germline CDR1 MDHEN, CDR2 SYDVKM. This CDR3 region has 18 residues.

This rearrangement joins TRBV7-2 to TRBJ2-7; D is possibly TRBD1 (6 bases). Trimming pared 1 base from V and 4 bases from J, leaving 11 bases between. The germline V gene has CDR1 SGHTA and CDR2 FQGNSA. The CDR3 runs 14 residues. CDR3 bases: TGTGCCAGCAGCTTAGGCAGGGGCGGTTACGAGCAGTACTTC. Its translation is CASSLGRGGYEQYF.